These T cell receptor beta chains were read from a single sample in a study of early T cells in non-severe SARS-CoV-2 infection. TCRdb passed the 5' RACE reads through MiXCR, listing each CDR3 protein once. Of 20,000 to 25,000 distinct CDR3 sequences in the sample, around 5% are singletons; the top ten hold about 10%. Input material: whole blood. Every receptor here comes from an adult who was a healthcare worker with PCR-confirmed SARS-CoV-2 infection or an uninfected control (not recorded which). Both conserved end residues are trimmed from each CDR3. Clone size is shown for a subset of rows, as once, few, many or a class of expanded clone.

j_call clone_size v_call cdr3_aa
TRBJ2-7 - TRBV5-4 ASSLKARGDEQY
TRBJ2-4 few TRBV20-1 SARVPTGLAKNIQY
TRBJ1-5 few TRBV6-2/TRBV6-3 AGQEDSNQPQH
TRBJ2-5 many TRBV5-1 ASSLPIGRVGETQY
TRBJ2-2 many TRBV5-5 ASSSSRLANTGELF
TRBJ2-1 many TRBV6-2/TRBV6-3 ASTDYPNEQF
TRBJ2-3 many TRBV9 ASSPESFTDTQY
TRBJ2-1 medium-sized TRBV4-3 ASSQRTGDEQF
TRBJ2-7 many TRBV20-1 SAVSLAGVGYEQY
TRBJ2-1 many TRBV5-1 ASSFSGGSGNEQF
TRBJ2-5 many TRBV25-1 ASSEELGTEGVVEETQY
TRBJ1-1 few TRBV12-3/TRBV12-4 ASSPDRASTEAF
TRBJ1-5 many TRBV4-1 ASSPFRDSNQPQH
TRBJ2-2 many TRBV27 APYPGTTNTGELF
TRBJ2-1 many TRBV20-1 SAPRQGTYNEQF
TRBJ2-3 many TRBV30 AWGGGLAGADTQY
TRBJ2-5 - TRBV27 ASSFRGRETQY
TRBJ2-3 many TRBV7-2 ASSLSPTDTQY
TRBJ2-7 many TRBV5-1 ASSLAQSGTAFYEQY
TRBJ1-1 many TRBV7-8 ASSKTGPTEAF
TRBJ2-7 many TRBV18 ASSRDRGPYEQY
TRBJ2-5 - TRBV7-2 ASSLTGLAGWETQY
TRBJ1-2 many TRBV20-1 SAGGQQDYGYT
TRBJ1-1 - TRBV29-1 SVEEDITEAF
TRBJ2-3 many TRBV7-9 ASSLARSGTFSDTQY
TRBJ2-3 many TRBV5-8 ASTTGATDTQY
TRBJ2-1 large TRBV4-3 ASSQEAGGRVYNEQF
TRBJ2-3 few TRBV21-1 ASSKEAGEERTDTQY
TRBJ2-1 many TRBV5-1 ASSLELAVSYNEQF
TRBJ2-4 many TRBV29-1 SVEVGGLAGSY
TRBJ1-1 few TRBV12-3/TRBV12-4 ASSLVDRGQNTEAF
TRBJ1-5 many TRBV5-8 ASSLRQVQSQPQH
TRBJ1-6 many TRBV7-9 ASSIGDSNSPLH
TRBJ1-4 many TRBV29-1 SVGWPPSTNEKLF
TRBJ2-1 few TRBV18 ASSRLTGTAYNEQF
TRBJ2-1 large TRBV5-6 ASSIPYDLLYNEQF
TRBJ2-1 - TRBV14 ASSQRKAFSEQF
TRBJ1-2 many TRBV20-1 SAERDRGKGYGYT
TRBJ2-7 few TRBV6-2/TRBV6-3 ASSYPRDSTYEQY
TRBJ1-1 once TRBV5-1 ASSSLVRSDNTEAF
TRBJ2-3 many TRBV18 ASSPSQTGGPDTQY
TRBJ1-6 many TRBV12-3/TRBV12-4 ASRWTGNNSPLH
TRBJ1-1 medium-sized TRBV2 ASSVAGNTEAF
TRBJ2-1 many TRBV12-5 ASGPRLAYYNEQF
TRBJ2-1 many TRBV28 ASSPPRTTSYNEQF
TRBJ2-3 medium-sized TRBV20-1 SASPGGRGTDTQY
TRBJ2-7 few TRBV28 ASSSGTGVYEQY
TRBJ2-7 few TRBV27 ASRLTCSYEQY
TRBJ1-2 - TRBV4-1 ASSQHLGQLYGYT